The clone carrying this T cell receptor beta chain has at least ten counts. Antigen: not known. The data belong to a study of molecular identifiers for immune sequencing clone quantification. The CDR3 contains 18 residues. J gave up 9 bases and V 5 bases, and 17 bases lay outside the gene matches. Study-level findings and limits: Underestimation of highly expanded clone sizes could arise where identical TCR molecules share a barcode.

TCRdb analysed the PCR reads with MiXCR anew, one entry per CDR3 protein. Altogether 90,000 or so distinct CDR3 sequences are present, under 25% being singletons, with the ten largest covering more than 0.85%. The chain couples TRBV23-1 to TRBJ1-6, with 9 bases aligning to TRBD1. TRBV23-1 is an ORF, and what it does is uncertain. Sequencing was performed on naive CD8+ T cells from blood, with Jurkat cell RNA spiked in. Subset indicated: FACS-sorted CD8+CD4-CCR7+CD45RA+ naive T cells. This receptor was obtained from a human donor in good health. Some libraries in this study had Jurkat cell RNA spiked in. CDR3: CASSAYTPGTGCVSPLHF. The DNA of the CDR3 is TGCGCCAGCAGTGCTTATACCCCCGGGACAGGGTGTGTTTCACCCCTCCACTTT.